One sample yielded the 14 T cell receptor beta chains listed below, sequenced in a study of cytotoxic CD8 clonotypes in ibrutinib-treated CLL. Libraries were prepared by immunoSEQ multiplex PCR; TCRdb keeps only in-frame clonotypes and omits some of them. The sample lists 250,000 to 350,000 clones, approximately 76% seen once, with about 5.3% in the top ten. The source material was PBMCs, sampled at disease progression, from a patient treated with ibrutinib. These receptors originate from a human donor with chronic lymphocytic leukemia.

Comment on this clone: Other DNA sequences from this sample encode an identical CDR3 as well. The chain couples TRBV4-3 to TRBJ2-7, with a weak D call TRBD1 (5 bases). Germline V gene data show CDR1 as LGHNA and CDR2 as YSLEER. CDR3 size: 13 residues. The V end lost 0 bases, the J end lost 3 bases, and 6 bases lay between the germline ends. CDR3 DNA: TGCGCCAGCAGCCAAGATCAGGGCTACGAGCAGTACTTC. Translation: CASSQDQGYEQYF.

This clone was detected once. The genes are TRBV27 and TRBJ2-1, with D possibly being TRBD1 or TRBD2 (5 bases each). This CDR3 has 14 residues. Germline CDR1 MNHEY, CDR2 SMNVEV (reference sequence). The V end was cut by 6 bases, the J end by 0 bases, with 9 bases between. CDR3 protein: CASSPGHSYNEQFF. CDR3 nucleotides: TGTGCCAGCAGCCCGGGGCACTCCTACAATGAGCAGTTCTTC.

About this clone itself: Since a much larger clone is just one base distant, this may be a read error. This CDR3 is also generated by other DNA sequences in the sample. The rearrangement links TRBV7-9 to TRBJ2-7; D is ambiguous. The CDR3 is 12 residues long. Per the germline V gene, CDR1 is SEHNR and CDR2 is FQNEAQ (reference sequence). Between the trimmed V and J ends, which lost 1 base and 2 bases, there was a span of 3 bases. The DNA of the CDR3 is TGTGCCAGCAGCTTAGGGGCCTACGAGCAGTACTTC. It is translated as CASSLGAYEQYF.

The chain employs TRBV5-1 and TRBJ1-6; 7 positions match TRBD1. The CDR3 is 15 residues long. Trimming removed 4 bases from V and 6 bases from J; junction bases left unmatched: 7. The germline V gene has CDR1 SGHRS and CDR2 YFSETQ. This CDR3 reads CASSATGVTNSPLHF. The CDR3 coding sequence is TGCGCCAGCAGCGCAACAGGGGTTACTAATTCACCCCTCCACTTT.

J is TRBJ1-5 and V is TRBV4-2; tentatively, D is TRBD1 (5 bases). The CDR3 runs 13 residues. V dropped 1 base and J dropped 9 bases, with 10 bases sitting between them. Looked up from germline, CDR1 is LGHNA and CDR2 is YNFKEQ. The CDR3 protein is CASSQVSGGPQHF. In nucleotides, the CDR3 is TGTGCCAGCAGCCAAGTAAGCGGGGGGCCCCAGCATTTT.

The CDR3 coding sequence is TGTGCCAGCAGTTTGCTTCCACAGGGGGGTGGAAACACCATATATTTT. It yields the protein CASSLLPQGGGNTIYF. This chain links TRBV28 with TRBJ1-3; 8 bases line up with TRBD1. Germline loops: CDR1 MDHEN, CDR2 SYDVKM. With 3 bases clipped from V and 3 bases from J, the junction kept 7 bases outside the gene matches. The CDR3 sequence is 16 residues long.

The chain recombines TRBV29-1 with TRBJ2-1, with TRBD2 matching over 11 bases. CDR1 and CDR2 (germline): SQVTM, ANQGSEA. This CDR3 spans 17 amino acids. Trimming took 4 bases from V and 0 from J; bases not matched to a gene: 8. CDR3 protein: CSVGLAGPRSSYNEQFF. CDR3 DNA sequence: TGCAGCGTTGGACTAGCGGGACCCCGCTCCTCCTACAATGAGCAGTTCTTC.

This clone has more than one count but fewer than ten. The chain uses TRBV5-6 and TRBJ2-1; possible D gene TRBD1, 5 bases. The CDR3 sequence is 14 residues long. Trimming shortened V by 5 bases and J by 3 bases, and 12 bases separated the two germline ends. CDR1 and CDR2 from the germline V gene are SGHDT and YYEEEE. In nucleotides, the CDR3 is TGTGCCAGCAGTCGAAGACAGTACTACAATGAGCAGTTCTTC. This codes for CASSRRQYYNEQFF.

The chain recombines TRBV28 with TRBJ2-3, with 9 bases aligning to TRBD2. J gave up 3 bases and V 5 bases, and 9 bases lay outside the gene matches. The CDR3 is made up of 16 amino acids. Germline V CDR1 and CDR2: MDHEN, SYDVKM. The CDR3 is CASSQGPREGTDTQYF. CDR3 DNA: TGTGCCAGCAGTCAGGGACCGCGGGAGGGGACAGATACGCAGTATTTT.

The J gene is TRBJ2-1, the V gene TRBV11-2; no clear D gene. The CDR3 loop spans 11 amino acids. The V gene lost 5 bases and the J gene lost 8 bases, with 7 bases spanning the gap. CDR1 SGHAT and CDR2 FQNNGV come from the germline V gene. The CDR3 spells CASSHQDEQFF. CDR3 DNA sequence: TGTGCCAGCAGCCACCAGGATGAGCAGTTCTTC.

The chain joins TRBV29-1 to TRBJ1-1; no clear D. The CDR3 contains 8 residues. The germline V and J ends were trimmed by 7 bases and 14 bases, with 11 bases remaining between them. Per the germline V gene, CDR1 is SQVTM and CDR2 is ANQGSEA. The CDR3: CSAGELFF. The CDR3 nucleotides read TGCAGCGCCGGCGAACTGTTCTTT.

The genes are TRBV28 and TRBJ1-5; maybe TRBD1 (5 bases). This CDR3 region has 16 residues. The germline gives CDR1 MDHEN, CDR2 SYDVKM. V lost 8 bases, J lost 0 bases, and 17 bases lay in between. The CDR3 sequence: CASGGSRDGSNQPQHF. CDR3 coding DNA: TGTGCCAGCGGGGGGTCGAGGGACGGTAGCAATCAGCCCCAGCATTTT.

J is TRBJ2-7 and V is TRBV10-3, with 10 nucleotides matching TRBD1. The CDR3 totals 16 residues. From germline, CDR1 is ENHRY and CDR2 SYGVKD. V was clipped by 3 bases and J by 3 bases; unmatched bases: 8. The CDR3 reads CAISEKRDRGVYEQYF. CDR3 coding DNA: TGTGCCATCAGTGAAAAGAGGGACAGGGGAGTCTACGAGCAGTACTTC.

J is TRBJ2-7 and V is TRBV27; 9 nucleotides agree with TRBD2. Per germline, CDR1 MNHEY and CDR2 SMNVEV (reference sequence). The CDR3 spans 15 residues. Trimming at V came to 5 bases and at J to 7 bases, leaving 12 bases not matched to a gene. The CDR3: CASSPRRLAASEQYF. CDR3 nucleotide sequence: TGTGCCAGCAGTCCCCGGAGACTAGCGGCCTCGGAGCAGTACTTC.